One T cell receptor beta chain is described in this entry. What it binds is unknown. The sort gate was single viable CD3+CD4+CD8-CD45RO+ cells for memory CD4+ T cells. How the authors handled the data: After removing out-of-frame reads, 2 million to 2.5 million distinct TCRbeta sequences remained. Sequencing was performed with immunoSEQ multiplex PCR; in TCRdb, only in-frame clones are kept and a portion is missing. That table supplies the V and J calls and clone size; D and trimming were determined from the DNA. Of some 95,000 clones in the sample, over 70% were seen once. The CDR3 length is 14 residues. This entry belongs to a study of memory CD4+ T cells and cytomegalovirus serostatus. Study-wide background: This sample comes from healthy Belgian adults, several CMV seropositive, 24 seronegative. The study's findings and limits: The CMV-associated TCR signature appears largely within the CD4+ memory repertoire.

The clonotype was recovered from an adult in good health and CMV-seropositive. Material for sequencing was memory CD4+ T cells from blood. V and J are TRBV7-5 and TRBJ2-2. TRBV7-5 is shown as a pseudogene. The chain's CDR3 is CVRSKGPDTGELFF. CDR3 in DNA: TGTGTCAGAAGCAAAGGTCCCGACACCGGGGAGCTGTTTTTT.